Sequencing of this TCR beta chain was carried out in a study of circulating and synovial CD4+ cells in juvenile arthritis. Here immunoSEQ multiplex PCR was the method, and the copy in TCRdb shows in-frame clones only, minus some. The table records over 2,000 clones, 75% to 90% of them present only once. This clone was picked up a small number of times. V was pared by 4 bases and J by 2 bases, with 14 bases of the junction left unmatched. The CDR3 has 18 residues. Looked up from germline, CDR1 is SGHAT and CDR2 is FQNNGV. The gene calls are TRBV11-2 and TRBJ2-3; TRBD2 matches 8 bases. The sequence came from a human donor with juvenile idiopathic arthritis. The sequencing input was HLA-DR+ CD4+ T cells from blood. Regarding subset: circulating pathogenic-like lymphocytes, sorted as HLA-DR+CD14-CD3+CD4+CD25low/- blood T cells. The CDR3 loop is CASSSQSPGLGPTDTQYF. The CDR3 DNA is TGTGCCAGCAGCTCACAGAGCCCGGGACTAGGCCCCACAGATACGCAGTATTTT. The full variable domain, in which reference TRBV11-2 and TRBJ2-3 provide the parts outside the CDR3, is EAGVAQSPRYKIIEKRQSVAFWCNPISGHATLYWYQQILGQGPKLLIQFQNNGVVDDSQLPKDRFSAERLKGVDSTLKIQPAKLEDSAVYLCASSSQSPGLGPTDTQYFGPGTRLTVL.